This T cell receptor beta chain was found in a study of spatial heterogeneity in lung cancer. This clonotype is medium-sized (0.01 to 0.1%). The antigen remains undetermined. This sample's time point: sample taken at primary tumor resection. Study-wide results and caveats: Tracking of tumor mutation counts was seen in expanded intratumoral alpha and beta TCR counts.

TCRdb redid the calling of the 5' RACE reads with MiXCR, one entry per CDR3 protein. Of thousands of distinct CDR3 sequences in the sample, about 6.9% were seen once. This CDR3 comprises 14 residues. Per the germline V gene, CDR1 is ENHRY and CDR2 is SYGVKD. Unmatched junction bases numbered 7, after V lost 6 bases and J lost 9 bases. This receptor was obtained from a male donor with early-stage non-small cell lung cancer. Source: lung tumor tissue, taken at surgery. The rearrangement joins TRBV10-3 to TRBJ1-6; 8 bases line up with TRBD1. The CDR3 coding sequence is TGTGCCATCAGCCCGGGACAGGAGATTTCACCCCTCCACTTT. Protein: CAISPGQEISPLHF.